This T cell receptor beta chain stems from a study of shared clonotypes between healthy human individuals. This clone was observed a single time. Its antigen is unidentified. The study, taken as a whole, reports: Four donors shared about 4.8% of their naive CD4 clonotypes. The diversity represented, both genetic and in exposure history, was limited by few donors.

TCRdb's copy holds only in-frame clones and misses some; the assay was immunoSEQ multiplex PCR. Counted here are hundreds of thousands of clones, roughly 97% occurring once; the ten biggest clones make up around 0.057%. The clonotype originates from a woman aged 25 to 39 in good health. Specimen: naive CD4+ T cells sorted from blood. Sample subset: CD45RA+ positively selected.

CDR3 nucleotides: TGTGCCAGCAGTGGGGGGAGGGATCGCTACGAGCAGTACTTC. This translates into CASSGGRDRYEQYF. The gene calls are TRBV2 and TRBJ2-7, with 7 bases lining up with TRBD2. Germline V gene sequence: CDR1 SNHLY, CDR2 FYNNEI. V lost 4 bases, J lost 3 bases, and 6 bases stayed unmatched. This CDR3 has 14 residues.